A selection of T cell receptor beta chains follows, all from one sample in a study of blood T cell repertoires in COVID-19. Assay: immunoSEQ multiplex PCR; the TCRdb copy retains only in-frame clones and omits some. The data contain some 76,000 clones, around 91% of them singletons. The material sequenced was peripheral blood. The source is a human donor in a cohort sampled during active COVID-19. The CDR3 runs from the conserved cysteine through the conserved F or W. D genes are given only for firm matches. Clone size appears in some rows only: once, few, many, or a class for an expanded clone.

>.|TRBV5-6|TRBJ1-2|.
CASSLAGFGYTF
TGTGCCAGCAGCTTGGCAGGGTTTGGCTACACCTTC
>.|TRBV19|TRBJ2-5|.
CASRGQGGKTQYF
TGTGCCAGTAGGGGCCAGGGCGGAAAGACCCAGTACTTC
>.|TRBV15|TRBJ2-1|.
CATSRDRYNEQFF
TGTGCCACCAGCAGAGACAGATACAATGAGCAGTTCTTC
>.|TRBV24-1|TRBJ1-5|.
CATGDSLRPQHF
TGTGCCACCGGAGACTCGCTGCGGCCCCAGCATTTT
>TRBD2|TRBV7-6|TRBJ2-5|large
CASSLGGGGGTETQYF
TGTGCCAGCAGCTTAGGAGGCGGGGGGGGGACAGAGACCCAGTACTTC
>TRBD2|TRBV15|TRBJ2-2|once
CATSGRLAGGVTGELFF
TGTGCCACCAGCGGCCGACTAGCGGGGGGGGTAACCGGGGAGCTGTTTTTT
>TRBD1|TRBV27|TRBJ2-7|.
CASSPYGQGYEQYF
TGTGCCAGCAGTCCCTATGGACAGGGCTACGAGCAGTACTTC
>.|TRBV2|TRBJ1-1|.
CASSEGGNTEAFF
TGTGCCAGCAGTGAGGGGGGGAACACTGAAGCTTTCTTT
>TRBD2|TRBV3-1/TRBV3-2|TRBJ2-1|.
CASSQARTSMYEQFF
TGTGCCAGCAGCCAAGCCCGGACTAGCATGTATGAGCAGTTCTTC
>.|TRBV4-3|TRBJ2-7|.
CASSQGPSAIYEQYF
TGCGCCAGCAGCCAAGGGCCTAGCGCGATCTACGAGCAGTACTTC
>.|TRBV27|TRBJ2-1|.
CASSLRRASWYEQFF
TGTGCCAGCAGTTTAAGGAGGGCTAGTTGGTATGAGCAGTTCTTC
>TRBD1|TRBV10-3|TRBJ1-1|.
CAISDRTGGMNTEAFF
TGTGCCATCAGTGACCGGACAGGGGGAATGAACACTGAAGCTTTCTTT
>TRBD1|TRBV27|TRBJ1-2|.
CASSSPGQGAYGYTF
TGTGCCAGCAGTTCACCGGGACAGGGAGCCTATGGCTACACCTTC
>TRBD1|TRBV6-6|TRBJ1-1|.
CASRQTGGPNTEAFF
TGTGCCAGCAGGCAGACAGGGGGCCCGAACACTGAAGCTTTCTTT
>TRBD1|TRBV5-1|TRBJ2-7|.
CASSKGGTGDSYEQYF
TGCGCCAGCAGCAAGGGCGGGACAGGGGACTCCTACGAGCAGTACTTC
>TRBD1|TRBV6-5|TRBJ1-2|.
CASGGQGSYGYTF
TGTGCCAGCGGGGGACAGGGGAGCTATGGCTACACCTTC
>TRBD1|TRBV5-1|TRBJ1-1|.
CASSPGQEGSGTEAFF
TGCGCCAGCAGCCCAGGACAGGAGGGTAGTGGGACTGAAGCTTTCTTT
>.|TRBV3-1/TRBV3-2|TRBJ2-5|.
CASSGPGHEGETQYF
TGTGCCAGCAGCGGACCGGGACACGAAGGGGAGACCCAGTACTTC